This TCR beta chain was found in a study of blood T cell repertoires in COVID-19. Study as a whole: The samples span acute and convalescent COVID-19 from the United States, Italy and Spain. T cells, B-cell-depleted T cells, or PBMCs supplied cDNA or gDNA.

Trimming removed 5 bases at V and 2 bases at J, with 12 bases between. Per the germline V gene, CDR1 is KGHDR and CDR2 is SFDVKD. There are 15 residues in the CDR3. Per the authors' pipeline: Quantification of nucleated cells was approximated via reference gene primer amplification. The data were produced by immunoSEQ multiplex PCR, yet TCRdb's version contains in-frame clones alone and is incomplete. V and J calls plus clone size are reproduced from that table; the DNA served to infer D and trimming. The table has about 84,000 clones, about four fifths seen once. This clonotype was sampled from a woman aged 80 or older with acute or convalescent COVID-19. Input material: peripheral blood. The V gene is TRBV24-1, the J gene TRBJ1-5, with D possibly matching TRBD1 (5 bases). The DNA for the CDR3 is TGTGCCACCAGTGGTCAGGGATTCGGCAATCAGCCCCAGCATTTT. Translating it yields CATSGQGFGNQPQHF.